This T cell receptor beta chain is drawn from a study of shared clonotypes between healthy human individuals. Sequenced by immunoSEQ multiplex PCR; TCRdb stores in-frame clones only, minus some. This sample yields 2 million to 2.5 million clones, of which approximately 94% are seen a single time; 0.13% belongs to the top ten. Trimming stripped 2 bases from V and 5 bases from J, with 18 bases between. This CDR3 spans 16 amino acids. Germline CDR1 is MDHEN and CDR2 is SYDVKM. The study, taken as a whole, reports: Sampling covered blood only; tissue repertoires likely differ.

Of note for this clone: Its antigen is not identified.

The TCR comes from a man younger than 35 in good health. The sample was naive CD4+ T cells sorted from blood. As for subset: CD45RA+ positively selected. The J gene is TRBJ1-2, the V gene TRBV28; D is possibly TRBD1 (6 bases). CDR3 DNA: TGTGCCAGCAGTTTAGCCGGCGCAGGGGTCATATATGGCTACACCTTC. This gives the protein CASSLAGAGVIYGYTF.